This T cell receptor (beta chain) was sequenced in a study of graft-versus-host responses after intestinal transplantation. Findings and limits, study-wide: Allograft graft-versus-host to host-versus-graft clonal ratios ran high in patients with graft-donor T cell macrochimerism.

Trimming removed 4 bases from V and 1 base from J, with 2 bases in between. Germline CDR1 is SGHKS and CDR2 is YYEKEE (reference sequence). The CDR3 extends over 11 amino acids. Clones were read by immunoSEQ multiplex PCR, and TCRdb kept only the in-frame ones, dropping some. The repertoire holds roughly 100,000 clones, with 91% as singletons. As concerns this clone: The antigen remains unidentified.

The chain couples TRBV5-5 to TRBJ1-2; D gene ambiguous. This material consisted of unstimulated CD4+ T cells sorted from spleen or lymph node cells, taken before transplant. The receptor was derived from a human donor who was the organ donor for an intestinal transplant. Here the CDR3 reads CASSRNYGYTF. The CDR3 nucleotides are TGTGCCAGCAGCCGTAACTATGGCTACACCTTC.